This T cell receptor (beta chain) was found in a study of blood T cell repertoires in COVID-19. Study context: The origin of the acute and convalescent COVID-19 samples was the United States, Italy and Spain.

Some clones are missing from TCRdb's copy, which holds only in-frame ones; the method was immunoSEQ multiplex PCR. This sample has 260,000 or so clones, with roughly 90% found just once. The sequence came from a human donor in a cohort sampled during active COVID-19. The material sequenced was peripheral blood.

The CDR3, as DNA: TGCAGCGTTGAACCAACAGGGGCGCGTGGCACTGAAGCTTTCTTT. Amino acids: CSVEPTGARGTEAFF. V is TRBV29-1 and J is TRBJ1-1; TRBD1 aligns across 7 bases. The J segment lost 4 bases and the V segment lost 2 bases, leaving 10 bases of the junction unmatched. CDR1 is SQVTM, CDR2 ANQGSEA, per germline. The CDR3 spans 15 residues.